The 9 T cell receptor beta chains listed next were all sequenced from one sample in a study of neurological immune-mediated disorders. In TCRdb, the 5' RACE reads were re-called with MiXCR into one record per CDR3 protein. Here the sample spans tens of thousands of distinct CDR3 sequences, about 5.2% being singletons. The material sequenced was PBMCs. Receptors originate from a woman aged 25 to 39 with multiple sclerosis.

The chain recombines TRBV14 with TRBJ1-2; D is undetermined. This CDR3 is 13 amino acids long. Germline V gives CDR1 SGHDN, CDR2 FVKESK. V was trimmed by 1 base and J by 3 bases, leaving 6 bases between them. CDR3 bases: TGTGCCAGCAGCCAAGGCCAGTACTATGGCTACACCTTC. Its translation: CASSQGQYYGYTF.

This clonotype was counted at least ten times. CDR3 in DNA: TGCGCCAGCAGCTTGGCGTTCGGGAACACCGGGGAGCTGTTTTTT. This sequence encodes CASSLAFGNTGELFF. This chain uses TRBV5-1 with TRBJ2-2, with no clear D. Per germline, CDR1 SGHRS and CDR2 YFSETQ. The CDR3 has 15 amino acids. V lost 0 bases and J lost 1, with 7 bases in between.

This clonotype was seen only a few times. CDR3 DNA sequence: TGTGCCAGCTCACCGCTGGGACAAAAAAGCTCTGGGGCCAACGTCCTGACTTTC. Its translation is CASSPLGQKSSGANVLTF. This chain connects TRBV18 to TRBJ2-6; the D gene is possibly TRBD1 (6 bases). Germline CDR1 KGHSH, CDR2 LQKENI. V lost 3 bases and J lost 0, with 15 bases in between. The CDR3 extends over 18 amino acids. Full variable domain (remainder filled in from reference TRBV18 and TRBJ2-6): NAGVMQNPRHLVRRRGQEARLRCSPMKGHSHVYWYRQLPEEGLKFMVYLQKENIIDESGMPKERFSAEFPKEGPSILRIQQVVRGDSAAYFCASSPLGQKSSGANVLTFGAGSRLTVL.

This clonotype was observed at least ten times. V usage is TRBV27 and J usage is TRBJ2-3, with D possibly being TRBD1 (6 bases). The V gene's germline CDR1 is MNHEY and CDR2 SMNVEV (reference sequence). Trimming pared 5 bases from V and 12 bases from J, leaving 21 bases between. This CDR3 has 14 amino acids. The CDR3 protein is CASSPGTGHRPQYF. The CDR3, as DNA: TGTGCCAGCAGTCCGGGGACGGGACACCGCCCTCAGTATTTT.

This clonotype was detected many times. As DNA, the CDR3 is TGCAGTGCTAGAGACCCTTTTTTAGGACAGGGTGGATTGGCTCTAGGAGAGACCCAGTACTTC. Translation: CSARDPFLGQGGLALGETQYF. The chain uses TRBV20-1 and TRBJ2-5; 8 nucleotides align to TRBD1. Germline trimming cut 0 bases from V and 4 bases from J; bases unmatched to any gene: 25. CDR3 size: 21 residues. Germline assignment: CDR1 DFQATT and CDR2 SNEGSKA (reference sequence).

This clonotype was counted a few times. The gene calls are TRBV5-1 and TRBJ2-1; 7 nucleotides agree with TRBD1. Germline CDR1 reads SGHRS; CDR2 reads YFSETQ. The CDR3 runs 15 residues. The V and J ends lost 3 bases and 2 bases, in that order; junction bases with no gene match: 5. The CDR3: CASSSGTATYNEQFF. The CDR3 nucleotides read TGCGCCAGCAGCTCGGGGACAGCTACCTACAATGAGCAGTTCTTC.

The rearrangement uses TRBV5-1 and TRBJ1-2; 11 bases line up with TRBD1. Losses at the gene ends were 4 bases for V and 3 bases for J; bases not matched to a gene: 8. Germline V gene data show CDR1 as SGHRS and CDR2 as YFSETQ. The CDR3 has 16 amino acids. The CDR3 here is CASSTGGTGGDYGYTF. Here the CDR3 DNA reads TGCGCCAGCAGCACCGGCGGGACAGGGGGTGACTATGGCTACACCTTC.

This clonotype occurred many times. The V call is TRBV7-3, the J call TRBJ2-5; D is ambiguous. Trimming left V 4 bases short and J 4 bases short, with 10 bases between. Germline V lookup: CDR1 SGHTA, CDR2 FQGTGA. The CDR3 totals 13 residues. The CDR3 nucleotides read TGTGCCAGCAGCTCCTTTCAAGGAGAGACCCAGTACTTC. Its protein product is CASSSFQGETQYF. The full variable domain, in which reference TRBV7-3 and TRBJ2-5 provide the parts outside the CDR3, is GAGVSQTPSNKVTEKGKYVELRCDPISGHTALYWYRQSLGQGPEFLIYFQGTGAADDSGLPNDRFFAVRPEGSVSTLKIQRTERGDSAVYLCASSSFQGETQYFGPGTRLLVL.

This clonotype has only a few counts. J is TRBJ2-1 and V is TRBV6-6; unclear D gene. This CDR3 contains 16 residues. Per the germline V gene, CDR1 is MNHNY and CDR2 is SVGAGI (reference sequence). Trimming pared 1 base from V and 9 bases from J, leaving 19 bases between. The chain's CDR3 is CASSYLGGDRYAEQFF. The DNA of the CDR3 is TGTGCCAGCAGTTACTTAGGCGGTGACCGATACGCTGAGCAGTTCTTC.